The subject of this entry is one TCR beta chain. The CDR3 has 14 residues. The germline CDR1 and CDR2 sequences are MNHEY and SMNVEV (reference sequence). Trimming pared 0 bases from V and 3 bases from J, leaving 8 bases between. The data are from a study of blood T cell repertoires in COVID-19. As for the study in general: Sites in the United States, Italy and Spain provided acute and convalescent COVID-19 samples. T cells, B-cell-depleted T cells, or PBMCs provided the cDNA or gDNA that served as material.

Original handling: Using reference gene primer amplification, nucleated cell counts were estimated. TCRdb keeps only in-frame clones here, not all; method: immunoSEQ multiplex PCR. V and J calls and clone size come straight from that table; D and trimming were deduced from the DNA. The sample has 65,000 to 80,000 clones, about nine tenths seen once. This receptor was identified in a man aged 45 to 65 with active COVID-19. The V call is TRBV27, the J call TRBJ1-2; TRBD1 might be the D (5 bases). What was sequenced was peripheral blood. The CDR3 DNA follows: TGTGCCAGCAGTTTATCGGCGGGGGACTATGGCTACACCTTC. Protein: CASSLSAGDYGYTF.